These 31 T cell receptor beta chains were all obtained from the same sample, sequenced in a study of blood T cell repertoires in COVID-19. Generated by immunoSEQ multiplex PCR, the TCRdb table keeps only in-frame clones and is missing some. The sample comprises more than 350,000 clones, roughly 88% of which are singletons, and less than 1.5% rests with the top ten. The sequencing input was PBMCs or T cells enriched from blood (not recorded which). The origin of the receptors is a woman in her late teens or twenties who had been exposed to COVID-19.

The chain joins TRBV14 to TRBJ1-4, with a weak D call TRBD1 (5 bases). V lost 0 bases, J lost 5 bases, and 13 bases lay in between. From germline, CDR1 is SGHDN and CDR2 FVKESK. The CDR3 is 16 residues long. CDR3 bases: TGTGCCAGCAGCCAAGATACGCAGGGCCTAAATGAAAAACTGTTTTTT. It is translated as CASSQDTQGLNEKLFF.

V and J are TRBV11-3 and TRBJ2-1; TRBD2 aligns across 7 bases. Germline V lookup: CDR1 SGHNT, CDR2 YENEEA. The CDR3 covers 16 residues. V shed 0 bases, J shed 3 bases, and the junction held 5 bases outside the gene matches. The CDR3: CASSLDGTKVYNEQFF. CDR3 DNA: TGTGCCAGCAGCTTAGACGGGACTAAGGTCTACAATGAGCAGTTCTTC.

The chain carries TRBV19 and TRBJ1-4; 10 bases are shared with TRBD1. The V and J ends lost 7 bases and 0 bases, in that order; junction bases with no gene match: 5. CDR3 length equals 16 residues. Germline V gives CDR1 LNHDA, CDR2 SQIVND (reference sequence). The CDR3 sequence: CASNSGTGATNEKLFF. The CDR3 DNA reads TGTGCCAGTAATTCGGGGACAGGGGCAACTAATGAAAAACTGTTTTTT.

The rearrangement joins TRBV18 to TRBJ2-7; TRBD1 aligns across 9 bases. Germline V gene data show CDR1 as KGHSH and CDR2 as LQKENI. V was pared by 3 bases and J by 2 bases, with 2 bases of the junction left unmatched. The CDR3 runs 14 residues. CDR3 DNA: TGTGCCAGCTCACCCCGGGACAGGGCCTACGAGCAGTACTTC. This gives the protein CASSPRDRAYEQYF.

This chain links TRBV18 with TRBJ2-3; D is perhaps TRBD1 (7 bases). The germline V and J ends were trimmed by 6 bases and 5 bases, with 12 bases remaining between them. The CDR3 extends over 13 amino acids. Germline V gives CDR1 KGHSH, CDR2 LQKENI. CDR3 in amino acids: CASSAGGLDTQYF. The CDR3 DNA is TGTGCCAGCTCCGCAGGGGGGCTAGATACGCAGTATTTT.

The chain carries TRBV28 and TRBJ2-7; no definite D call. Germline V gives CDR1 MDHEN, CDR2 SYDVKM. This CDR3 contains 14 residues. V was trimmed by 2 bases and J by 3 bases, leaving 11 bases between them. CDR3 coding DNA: TGTGCCAGCAGTTTACCTAGATTAGTCTACGAGCAGTACTTC. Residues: CASSLPRLVYEQYF.

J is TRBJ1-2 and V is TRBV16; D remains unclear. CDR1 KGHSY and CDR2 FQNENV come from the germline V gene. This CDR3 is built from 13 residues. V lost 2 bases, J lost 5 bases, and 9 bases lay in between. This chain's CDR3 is CASSQQDLYGYTF. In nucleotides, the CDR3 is TGTGCCAGCAGCCAACAGGACTTATATGGCTACACCTTC. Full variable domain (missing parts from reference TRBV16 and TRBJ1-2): GEEVAQTPKHLVRGEGQKAKLYCAPIKGHSYVFWYQQVLKNEFKFLISFQNENVFDETGMPKERFSAKCLPNSPCSLEIQATKLEDSAVYFCASSQQDLYGYTFGSGTRLTVV.

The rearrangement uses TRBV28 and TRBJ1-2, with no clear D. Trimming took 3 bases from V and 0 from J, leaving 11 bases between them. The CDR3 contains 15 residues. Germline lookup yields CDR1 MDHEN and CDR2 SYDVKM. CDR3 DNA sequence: TGTGCCAGCAGTTTCCCAGACTCCTCTAACTATGGCTACACCTTC. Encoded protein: CASSFPDSSNYGYTF.

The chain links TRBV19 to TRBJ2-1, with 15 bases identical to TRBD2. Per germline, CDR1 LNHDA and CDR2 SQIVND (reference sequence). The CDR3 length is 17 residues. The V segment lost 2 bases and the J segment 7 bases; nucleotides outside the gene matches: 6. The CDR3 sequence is CASSIQGLAGGGNEQFF. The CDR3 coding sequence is TGTGCCAGTAGTATACAAGGACTAGCGGGAGGGGGAAATGAGCAGTTCTTC.

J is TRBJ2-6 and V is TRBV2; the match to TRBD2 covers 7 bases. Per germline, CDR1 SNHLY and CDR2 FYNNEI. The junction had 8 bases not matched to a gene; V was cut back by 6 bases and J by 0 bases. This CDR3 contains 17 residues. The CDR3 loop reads CASSLTGGGSGANVLTF. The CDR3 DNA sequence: TGTGCCAGCAGCCTCACGGGAGGAGGCTCTGGGGCCAACGTCCTGACTTTC.

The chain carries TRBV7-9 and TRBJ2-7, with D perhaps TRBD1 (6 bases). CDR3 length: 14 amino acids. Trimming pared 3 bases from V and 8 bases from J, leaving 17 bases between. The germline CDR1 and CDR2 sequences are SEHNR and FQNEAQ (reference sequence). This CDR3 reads CASSLSVGHGKQYF. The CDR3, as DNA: TGTGCCAGCAGCTTGTCGGTGGGACACGGGAAGCAGTACTTC.

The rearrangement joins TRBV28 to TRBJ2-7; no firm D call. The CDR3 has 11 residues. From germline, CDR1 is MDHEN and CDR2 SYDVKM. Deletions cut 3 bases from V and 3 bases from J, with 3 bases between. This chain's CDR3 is CASSFLYEQYF. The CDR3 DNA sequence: TGTGCCAGCAGTTTTCTCTACGAGCAGTACTTC.

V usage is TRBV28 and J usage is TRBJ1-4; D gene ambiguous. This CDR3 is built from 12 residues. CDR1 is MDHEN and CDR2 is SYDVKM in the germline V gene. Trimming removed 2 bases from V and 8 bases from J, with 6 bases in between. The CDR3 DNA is TGTGCCAGCAGTTTAAAGAGGGAAAAACTGTTTTTT. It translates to CASSLKREKLFF.

The CDR3 sequence is CASSQAGTSGNQETQYF. CDR3 DNA sequence: TGCGCCAGCAGCCAAGCGGGAACTAGCGGGAACCAAGAGACCCAGTACTTC. V gene TRBV4-1 combines with J gene TRBJ2-5, with TRBD2 identical over 10 bases. The length of the CDR3 is 17 residues. V gave up 1 base and J gave up 0 bases; unmatched junction bases: 5. Germline V CDR1 and CDR2: MGHRA, YSYEKL.

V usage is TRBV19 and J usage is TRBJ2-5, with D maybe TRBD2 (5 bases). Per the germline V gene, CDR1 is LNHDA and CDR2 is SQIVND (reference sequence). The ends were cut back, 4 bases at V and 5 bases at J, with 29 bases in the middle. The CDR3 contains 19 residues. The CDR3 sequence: CASSNGLFSSSLVGETQYF. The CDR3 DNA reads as TGTGCCAGTAGTAATGGACTTTTTAGTTCCTCCTTGGTAGGGGAGACCCAGTACTTC. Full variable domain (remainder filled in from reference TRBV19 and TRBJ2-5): DGGITQSPKYLFRKEGQNVTLSCEQNLNHDAMYWYRQDPGQGLRLIYYSQIVNDFQKGDIAEGYSVSREKKESFPLTVTSAQKNPTAFYLCASSNGLFSSSLVGETQYFGPGTRLLVL.

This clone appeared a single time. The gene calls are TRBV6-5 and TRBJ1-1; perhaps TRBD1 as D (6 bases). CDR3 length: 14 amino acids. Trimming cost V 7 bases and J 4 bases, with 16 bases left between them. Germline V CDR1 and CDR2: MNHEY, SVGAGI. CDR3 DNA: TGTGCCAGCAACCCGACAGGCTCGGGCACTGAAGCTTTCTTT. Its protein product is CASNPTGSGTEAFF.

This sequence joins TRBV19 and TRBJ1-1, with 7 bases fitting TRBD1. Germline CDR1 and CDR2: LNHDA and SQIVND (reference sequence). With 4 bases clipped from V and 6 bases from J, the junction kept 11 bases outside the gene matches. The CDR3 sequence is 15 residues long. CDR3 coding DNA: TGTGCCAGTAGTAGGGACCCGACAGGGCGCTCTGAAGCTTTCTTT. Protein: CASSRDPTGRSEAFF. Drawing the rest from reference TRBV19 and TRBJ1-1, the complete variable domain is DGGITQSPKYLFRKEGQNVTLSCEQNLNHDAMYWYRQDPGQGLRLIYYSQIVNDFQKGDIAEGYSVSREKKESFPLTVTSAQKNPTAFYLCASSRDPTGRSEAFFGQGTRLTVV.

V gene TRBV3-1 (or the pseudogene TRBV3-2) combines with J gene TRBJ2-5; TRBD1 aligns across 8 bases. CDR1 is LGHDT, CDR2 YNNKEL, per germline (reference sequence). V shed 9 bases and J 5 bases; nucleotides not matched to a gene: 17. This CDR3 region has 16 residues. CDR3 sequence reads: CARSYTGQGGAETQYF. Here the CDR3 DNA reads TGTGCCAGGAGCTATACCGGACAGGGAGGTGCGGAGACCCAGTACTTC.

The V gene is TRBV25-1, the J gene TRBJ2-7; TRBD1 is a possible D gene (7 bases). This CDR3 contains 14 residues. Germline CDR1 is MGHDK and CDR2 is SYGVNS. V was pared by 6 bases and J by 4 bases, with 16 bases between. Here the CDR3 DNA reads TGTGCCAGCAGCTACAGGGGAGGTCGGTACGAGCAGTACTTC. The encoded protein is CASSYRGGRYEQYF.

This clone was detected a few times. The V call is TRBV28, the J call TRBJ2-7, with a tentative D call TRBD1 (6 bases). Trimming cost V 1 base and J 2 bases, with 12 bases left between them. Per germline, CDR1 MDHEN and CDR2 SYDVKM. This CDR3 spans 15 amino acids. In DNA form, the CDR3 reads TGTGCCAGCAGTTTATATGGACAGCCCCCCTACGAGCAGTACTTC. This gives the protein CASSLYGQPPYEQYF.

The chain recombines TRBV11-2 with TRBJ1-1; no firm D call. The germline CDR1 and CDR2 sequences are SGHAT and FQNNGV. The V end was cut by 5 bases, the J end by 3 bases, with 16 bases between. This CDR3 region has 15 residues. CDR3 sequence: CASSHLRFFDTEAFF. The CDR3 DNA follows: TGTGCCAGCAGCCACCTACGTTTTTTCGACACTGAAGCTTTCTTT.

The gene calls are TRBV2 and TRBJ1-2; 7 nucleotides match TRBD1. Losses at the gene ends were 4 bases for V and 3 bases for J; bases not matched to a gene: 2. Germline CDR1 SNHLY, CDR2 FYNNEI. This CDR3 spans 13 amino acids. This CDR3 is CASSATGDYGYTF. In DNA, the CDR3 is TGTGCCAGCAGTGCCACAGGGGACTATGGCTACACCTTC.

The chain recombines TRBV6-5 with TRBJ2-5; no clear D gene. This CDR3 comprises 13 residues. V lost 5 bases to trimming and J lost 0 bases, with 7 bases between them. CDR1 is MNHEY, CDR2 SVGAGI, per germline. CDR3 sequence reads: CASSLEYQETQYF. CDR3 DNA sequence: TGTGCCAGCAGTCTTGAGTACCAAGAGACCCAGTACTTC.

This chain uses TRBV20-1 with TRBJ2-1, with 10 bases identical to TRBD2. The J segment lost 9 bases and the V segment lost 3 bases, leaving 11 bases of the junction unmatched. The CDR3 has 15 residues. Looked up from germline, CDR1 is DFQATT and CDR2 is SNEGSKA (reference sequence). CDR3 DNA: TGCAGTGCTAGTTTGCGGCTAGCGGGAGCTTTTGAGCAGTTCTTC. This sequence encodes CSASLRLAGAFEQFF.

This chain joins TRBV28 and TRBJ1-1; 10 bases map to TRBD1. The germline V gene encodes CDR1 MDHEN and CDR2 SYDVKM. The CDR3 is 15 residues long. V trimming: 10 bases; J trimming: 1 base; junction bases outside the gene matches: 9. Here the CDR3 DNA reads TGTGCCATCCGGGACAGGGGACGAGCGAACACTGAAGCTTTCTTT. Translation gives CAIRDRGRANTEAFF. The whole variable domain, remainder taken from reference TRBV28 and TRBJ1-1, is DVKVTQSSRYLVKRTGEKVFLECVQDMDHENMFWYRQDPGLGLRLIYFSYDVKMKEKGDIPEGYSVSREKKERFSLILESASTNQTSMYLCAIRDRGRANTEAFFGQGTRLTVV.

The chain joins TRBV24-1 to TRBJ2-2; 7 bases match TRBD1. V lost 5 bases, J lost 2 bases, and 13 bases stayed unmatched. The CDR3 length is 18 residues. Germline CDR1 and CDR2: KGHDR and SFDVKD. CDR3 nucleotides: TGTGCCACCAGTGTCAGATCCGGACAGGTGATTAACACCGGGGAGCTGTTTTTT. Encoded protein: CATSVRSGQVINTGELFF.

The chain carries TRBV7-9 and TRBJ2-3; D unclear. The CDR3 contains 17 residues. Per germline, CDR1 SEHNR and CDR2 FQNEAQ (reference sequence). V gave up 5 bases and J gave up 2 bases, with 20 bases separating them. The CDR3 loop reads CASSPTYMGAVTDTQYF. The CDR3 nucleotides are TGTGCCAGCAGCCCTACCTATATGGGTGCGGTCACAGATACGCAGTATTTT.

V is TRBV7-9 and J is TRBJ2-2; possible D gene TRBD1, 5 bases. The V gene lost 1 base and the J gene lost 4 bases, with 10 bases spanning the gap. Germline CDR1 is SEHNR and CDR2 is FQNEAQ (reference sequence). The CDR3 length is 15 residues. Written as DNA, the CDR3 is TGTGCCAGCAGCTTAGAGGGCAGGGCCACCGGGGAGCTGTTTTTT. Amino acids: CASSLEGRATGELFF.

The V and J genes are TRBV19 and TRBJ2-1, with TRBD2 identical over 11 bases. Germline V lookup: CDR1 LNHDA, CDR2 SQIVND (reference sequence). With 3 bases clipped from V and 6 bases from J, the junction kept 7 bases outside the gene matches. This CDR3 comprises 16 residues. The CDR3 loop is CASSISGGDTPNEQFF. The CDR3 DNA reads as TGTGCCAGTAGTATTAGCGGGGGGGATACCCCCAATGAGCAGTTCTTC.

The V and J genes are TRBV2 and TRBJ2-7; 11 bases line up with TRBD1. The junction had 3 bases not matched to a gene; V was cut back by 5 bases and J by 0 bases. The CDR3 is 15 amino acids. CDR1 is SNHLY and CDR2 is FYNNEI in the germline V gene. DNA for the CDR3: TGTGCCAGCAGTAAAGGGACAGGGGGCTCCTACGAGCAGTACTTC. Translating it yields CASSKGTGGSYEQYF.

CDR3 protein: CASSRKVGEGIQYF. The CDR3 DNA sequence: TGTGCCAGCAGCCGAAAGGTAGGGGAAGGCATTCAGTACTTC. The chain is built from TRBV3-1 (or the pseudogene TRBV3-2) and TRBJ2-4; a possible D gene is TRBD1 (5 bases). The V gene's germline CDR1 is LGHDT and CDR2 YNNKEL (reference sequence). V lost 4 bases, J lost 9 bases, and 16 bases lay in between. This CDR3 contains 14 residues.